This T cell receptor (beta chain) came from a study of spatial heterogeneity in lung cancer. This clonotype was observed a few times. TCRdb passed the 5' RACE reads through MiXCR, listing each CDR3 protein once. This table has tens of thousands of distinct CDR3 sequences, around 7.8% appearing once. Time point defined: sample taken at primary tumor resection. Unsorted whole RNA of tumor, nontumor lung or frozen PBMC was sequenced. Germline V gene lookup returns CDR1 MNHEY and CDR2 SMNVEV (reference sequence). This CDR3 contains 13 residues. Trimming shortened V by 3 bases and J by 2 bases, and 5 bases separated the two germline ends.

The clonotype comes from a male donor with early-stage non-small cell lung cancer. Source: PBMCs, taken at surgery. This chain links TRBV27 with TRBJ1-3; D is ambiguous. The CDR3 nucleotides read TGTGCCAGCAGTTTCAGTCCTGGAAACACCATATATTTT. Amino acids: CASSFSPGNTIYF.